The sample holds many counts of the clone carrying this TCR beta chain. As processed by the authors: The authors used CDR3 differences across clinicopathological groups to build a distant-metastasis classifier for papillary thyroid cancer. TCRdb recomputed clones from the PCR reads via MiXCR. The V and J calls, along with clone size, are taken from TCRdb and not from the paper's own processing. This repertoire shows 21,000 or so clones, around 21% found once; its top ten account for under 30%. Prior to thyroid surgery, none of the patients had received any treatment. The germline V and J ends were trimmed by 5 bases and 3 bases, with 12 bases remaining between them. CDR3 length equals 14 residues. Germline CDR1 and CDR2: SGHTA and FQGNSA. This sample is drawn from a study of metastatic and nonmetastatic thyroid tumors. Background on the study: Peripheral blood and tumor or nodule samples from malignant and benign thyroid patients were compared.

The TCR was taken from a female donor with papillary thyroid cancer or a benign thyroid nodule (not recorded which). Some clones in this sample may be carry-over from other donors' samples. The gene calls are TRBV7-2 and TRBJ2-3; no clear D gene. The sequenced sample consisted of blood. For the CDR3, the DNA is TGTGCCAGCAGCACCTCGCTATCAACAGATACGCAGTATTTT. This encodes CASSTSLSTDTQYF.